A selection of T cell receptor beta chains follows, all from one sample in a study of blood T cell repertoires in COVID-19. The protocol was immunoSEQ multiplex PCR, while the TCRdb copy is restricted to in-frame clones and leaves out a portion. Of roughly 100,000 clones in the sample, around four fifths were seen once. The specimen sequenced was peripheral blood. These receptors all come from a man aged 55 to 69 with active or convalescent COVID-19. Both conserved end residues are part of each CDR3. Fields, in order: V gene, D gene, clone size, J gene, CDR3 DNA, CDR3 protein. A D gene is named only where the DNA matches it firmly. Not all rows give a size; the values are once, few, many and, for expanded clones, a class.

TRBV2	TRBD2	NA	TRBJ2-2	TGTGCCAGCAGTGGTAGCGGGAGGGCCGTGGGGGAGCTGTTTTTT	CASSGSGRAVGELFF
TRBV7-3	TRBD1	NA	TRBJ1-1	TGTGCCAGCAGTACTTCCGGGACAGGGCCCACTGAAGCTTTCTTT	CASSTSGTGPTEAFF
TRBV20-1	NA	NA	TRBJ2-5	TGCAGTGCTAGAGATATAGAGACCCAGTACTTC	CSARDIETQYF
TRBV5-4	NA	NA	TRBJ1-2	TGTGCCAGCAGCTTGGGGGCAGGGGACTATGGCTACACCTTC	CASSLGAGDYGYTF
TRBV5-4	TRBD1	few	TRBJ2-2	TGTGCCAGCAGGGGCGGACAGGCGGTCACCGGGGAGCTGTTTTTT	CASRGGQAVTGELFF
TRBV5-5	NA	NA	TRBJ2-7	TGTGCCAGCAGCTTGGCCGGAGGGTTCTCCTACGAGCAGTACTTC	CASSLAGGFSYEQYF
TRBV10-3	NA	NA	TRBJ2-6	TGTGCCATCAGTGAGTCGGGGGGGGCATCCCTCTCTGGGGCCAACGTCCTGACTTTC	CAISESGGASLSGANVLTF
TRBV7-2	NA	NA	TRBJ2-1	TGTGCCAGCGCTCAAGCGGGCGGCTCCTACAATGAGCAGTTCTTC	CASAQAGGSYNEQFF
TRBV19	NA	NA	TRBJ2-3	TGTGCCAGTAGTATACTGGATACGCAGTATTTT	CASSILDTQYF
TRBV6-1	NA	NA	TRBJ1-2	TGTGCCAGCAGTGAAACAGTTTCCGCTAACTATGGCTACACCTTC	CASSETVSANYGYTF
TRBV7-6	NA	NA	TRBJ1-1	TGTGCCAGCAGCGTCACGGGCCCTCGGGGATGGAACACTGAAGCTTTCTTT	CASSVTGPRGWNTEAFF
TRBV27	NA	once	TRBJ2-5	TGTGCCAGCAGTTCTGGACTCGATCGGGGGACCCAGTACTTC	CASSSGLDRGTQYF
TRBV25-1	NA	NA	TRBJ2-5	TGTGCCAGCAGTCGGAAGGAGCGCCAAGAGACCCAGTACTTC	CASSRKERQETQYF
TRBV11-3	TRBD1	NA	TRBJ2-7	TGTGCCAGCAGCCTAGGGACAGGGAACTACGAGCAGTACTTC	CASSLGTGNYEQYF
TRBV9	TRBD2	NA	TRBJ2-1	TGTGCCAGCAGCCCCAGGACTAGCTCGAATGAGCAGTTCTTC	CASSPRTSSNEQFF
TRBV9	TRBD2	NA	TRBJ2-3	TGTGCCAGCAGCCCTAACCTAGCGGTTAGGGCGCCAGATACGCAGTATTTT	CASSPNLAVRAPDTQYF